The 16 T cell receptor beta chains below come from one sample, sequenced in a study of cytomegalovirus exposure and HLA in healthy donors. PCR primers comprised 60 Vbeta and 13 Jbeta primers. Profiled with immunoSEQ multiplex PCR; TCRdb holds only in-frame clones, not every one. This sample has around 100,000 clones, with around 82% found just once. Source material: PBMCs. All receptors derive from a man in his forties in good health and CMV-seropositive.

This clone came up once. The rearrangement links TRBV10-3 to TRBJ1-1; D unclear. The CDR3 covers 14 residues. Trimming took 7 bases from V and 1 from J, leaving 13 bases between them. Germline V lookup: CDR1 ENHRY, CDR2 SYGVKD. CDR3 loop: CAITPSGRNTEAFF. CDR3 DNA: TGTGCCATCACCCCCTCGGGTAGGAACACTGAAGCTTTCTTT.

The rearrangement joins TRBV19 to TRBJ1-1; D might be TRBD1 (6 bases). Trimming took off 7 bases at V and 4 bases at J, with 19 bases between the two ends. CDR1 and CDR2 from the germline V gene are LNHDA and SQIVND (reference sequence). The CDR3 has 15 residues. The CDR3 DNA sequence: TGTGCCAGTACCCCCCCGTGGAACAGGGTCACTGAAGCTTTCTTT. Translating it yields CASTPPWNRVTEAFF.

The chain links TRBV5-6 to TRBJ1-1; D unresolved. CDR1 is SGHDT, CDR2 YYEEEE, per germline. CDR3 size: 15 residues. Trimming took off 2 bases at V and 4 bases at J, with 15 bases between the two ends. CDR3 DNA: TGTGCCAGCAGCTTCGGGTGGGCGGGCGGCACTGAAGCTTTCTTT. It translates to CASSFGWAGGTEAFF.

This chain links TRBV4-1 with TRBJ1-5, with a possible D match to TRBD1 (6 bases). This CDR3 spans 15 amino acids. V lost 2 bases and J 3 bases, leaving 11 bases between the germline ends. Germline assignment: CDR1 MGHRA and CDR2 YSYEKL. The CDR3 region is CASSQFRDINQPQHF. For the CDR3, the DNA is TGCGCCAGCAGCCAATTCCGGGACATCAATCAGCCCCAGCATTTT.

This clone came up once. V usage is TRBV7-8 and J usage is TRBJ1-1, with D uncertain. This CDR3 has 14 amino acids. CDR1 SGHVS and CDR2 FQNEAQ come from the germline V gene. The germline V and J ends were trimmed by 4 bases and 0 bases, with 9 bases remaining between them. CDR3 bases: TGTGCCAGCAGCTGGAGAGATTTGAACACTGAAGCTTTCTTT. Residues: CASSWRDLNTEAFF.

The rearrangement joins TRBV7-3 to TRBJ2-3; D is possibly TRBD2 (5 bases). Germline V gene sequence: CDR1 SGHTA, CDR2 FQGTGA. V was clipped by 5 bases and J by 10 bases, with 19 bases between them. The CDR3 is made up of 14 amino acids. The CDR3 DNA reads TGTGCCAGCAGCCCATCCCCAGCTAGCTCTGCGCAGTATTTT. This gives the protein CASSPSPASSAQYF. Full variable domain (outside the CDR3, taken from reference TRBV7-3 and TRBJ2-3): GAGVSQTPSNKVTEKGKYVELRCDPISGHTALYWYRQSLGQGPEFLIYFQGTGAADDSGLPNDRFFAVRPEGSVSTLKIQRTERGDSAVYLCASSPSPASSAQYFGPGTRLTVL.

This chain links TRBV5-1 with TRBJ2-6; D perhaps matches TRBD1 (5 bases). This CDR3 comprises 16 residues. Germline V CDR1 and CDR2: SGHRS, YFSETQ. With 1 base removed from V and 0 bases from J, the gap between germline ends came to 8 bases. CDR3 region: CASSLQGFSGANVLTF. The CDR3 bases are TGCGCCAGCAGCTTGCAGGGATTCTCTGGGGCCAACGTCCTGACTTTC.

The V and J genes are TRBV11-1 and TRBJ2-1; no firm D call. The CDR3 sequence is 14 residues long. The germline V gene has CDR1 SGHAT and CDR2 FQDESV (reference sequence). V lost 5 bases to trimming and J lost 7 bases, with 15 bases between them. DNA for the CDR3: TGTGCCAGCAGCAGCCCGAGACAATCTAATGAGCAGTTCTTC. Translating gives CASSSPRQSNEQFF.

The CDR3 loop is CASSVGIAGGFTGELFF. DNA of the CDR3: TGTGCCAGCAGCGTAGGAATAGCGGGAGGGTTCACCGGGGAGCTGTTTTTT. The chain is built from TRBV9 and TRBJ2-2, with 11 bases matching TRBD2. The CDR3 contains 17 residues. Germline V CDR1 and CDR2: SGDLS, YYNGEE. The V gene end was trimmed by 0 bases and the J gene end by 4 bases; junction bases not matched to a gene: 5.

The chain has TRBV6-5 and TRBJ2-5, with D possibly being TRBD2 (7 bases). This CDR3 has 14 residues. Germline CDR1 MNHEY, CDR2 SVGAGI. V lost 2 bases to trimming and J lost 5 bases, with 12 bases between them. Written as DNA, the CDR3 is TGTGCCAGCAGTTACAATAGGGGGGGGGAGACCCAGTACTTC. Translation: CASSYNRGGETQYF.

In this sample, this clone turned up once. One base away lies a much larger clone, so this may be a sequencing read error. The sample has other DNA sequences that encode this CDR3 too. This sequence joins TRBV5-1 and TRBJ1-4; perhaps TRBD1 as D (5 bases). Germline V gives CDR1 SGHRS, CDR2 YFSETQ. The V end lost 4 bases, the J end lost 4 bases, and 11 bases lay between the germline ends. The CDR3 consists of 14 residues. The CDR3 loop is CASSLSTVNEKLFF. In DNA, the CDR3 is TGCGCCAGCAGCCTGTCGACAGTTAATGAAAAACTGTTTTTT.

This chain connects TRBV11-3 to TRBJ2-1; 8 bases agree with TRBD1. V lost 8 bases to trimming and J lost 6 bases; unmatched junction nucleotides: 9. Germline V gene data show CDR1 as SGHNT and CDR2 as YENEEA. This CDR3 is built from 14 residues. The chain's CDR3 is CASGPGTGRNEQFF. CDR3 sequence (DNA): TGTGCCAGCGGACCCGGGACAGGACGCAATGAGCAGTTCTTC. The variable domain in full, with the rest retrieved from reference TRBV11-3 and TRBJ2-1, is EAGVVQSPRYKIIEKKQPVAFWCNPISGHNTLYWYLQNLGQGPELLIRYENEEAVDDSQLPKDRFSAERLKGVDSTLKIQPAELGDSAVYLCASGPGTGRNEQFFGPGTRLTVL.

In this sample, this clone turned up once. The CDR3 protein is CASSLRVAGGGTDTQYF. The CDR3 coding sequence is TGTGCCAGCAGCTTACGCGTAGCGGGGGGGGGCACAGATACGCAGTATTTT. This chain joins TRBV5-6 and TRBJ2-3; 11 bases match TRBD2. The CDR3 is made up of 17 amino acids. Germline CDR1 is SGHDT and CDR2 is YYEEEE. V was pared by 2 bases and J by 1 base, with 6 bases of the junction left unmatched.

The CDR3 reads CASSSPGGSPDTQYF. The CDR3 DNA reads TGTGCCAGCAGTTCCCCGGGCGGGTCCCCAGATACGCAGTATTTT. V and J are TRBV28 and TRBJ2-3, with a possible D match to TRBD2 (5 bases). The V end was cut by 4 bases, the J end by 4 bases, with 15 bases between. The CDR3 extends over 15 amino acids. The V gene's germline CDR1 is MDHEN and CDR2 SYDVKM. Supplemented by reference TRBV28 and TRBJ2-3, the full variable domain reads DVKVTQSSRYLVKRTGEKVFLECVQDMDHENMFWYRQDPGLGLRLIYFSYDVKMKEKGDIPEGYSVSREKKERFSLILESASTNQTSMYLCASSSPGGSPDTQYFGPGTRLTVL.

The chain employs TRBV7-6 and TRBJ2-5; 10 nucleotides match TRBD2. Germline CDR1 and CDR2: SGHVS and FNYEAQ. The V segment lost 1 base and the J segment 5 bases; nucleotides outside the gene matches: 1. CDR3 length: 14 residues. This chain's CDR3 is CASSLGGLAETQYF. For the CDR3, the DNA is TGTGCCAGCAGCTTAGGGGGACTAGCGGAGACCCAGTACTTC. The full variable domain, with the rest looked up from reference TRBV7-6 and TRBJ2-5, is GAGVSQSPRYKVTKRGQDVALRCDPISGHVSLYWYRQALGQGPEFLTYFNYEAQQDKSGLPNDRFSAERPEGSISTLTIQRTEQRDSAMYRCASSLGGLAETQYFGPGTRLLVL.

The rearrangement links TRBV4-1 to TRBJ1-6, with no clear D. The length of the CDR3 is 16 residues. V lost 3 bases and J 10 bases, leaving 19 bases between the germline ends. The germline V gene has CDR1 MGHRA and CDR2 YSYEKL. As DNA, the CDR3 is TGCGCCAGCAGCCACAGGAGGACGGGGATGAGCTCACCCCTCCACTTT. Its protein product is CASSHRRTGMSSPLHF.